These 10 T cell receptor beta chains were sequenced from one sample in a study of blood T cell repertoires in COVID-19. Clones were sequenced by immunoSEQ multiplex PCR, and TCRdb holds only the in-frame ones, with some missing. The data contain fewer than 60,000 clones, under 90% of them singletons. Material for sequencing was peripheral blood. Receptor source: a man older than 75 with active or convalescent COVID-19.

This chain links TRBV27 with TRBJ1-1; TRBD1 might be the D (6 bases). V dropped 5 bases and J dropped 1 base, with 11 bases sitting between them. CDR1 is MNHEY and CDR2 is SMNVEV in the germline V gene (reference sequence). The CDR3 runs 14 residues. As DNA, the CDR3 is TGTGCCAGCAGTCTCAGGGGCCAGAACACTGAAGCTTTCTTT. This encodes CASSLRGQNTEAFF.

The rearrangement uses TRBV5-4 and TRBJ2-1; D is ambiguous. The germline gives CDR1 SGHNT, CDR2 YYREEE (reference sequence). The CDR3 loop spans 15 amino acids. V shed 5 bases and J shed 5 bases, with 17 bases lying between them. This chain's CDR3 is CASSFQFDSHNEQFF. Here the CDR3 DNA reads TGTGCCAGCAGTTTCCAGTTTGACTCTCACAATGAGCAGTTCTTC.

In this sample, this clone turned up once. CDR3 loop: CASRPTGGTYGYTF. In nucleotides, the CDR3 is TGTGCCAGCAGGCCCACAGGGGGAACCTATGGCTACACCTTC. The chain recombines TRBV6-5 with TRBJ1-2; TRBD1 matches at 8 bases. The trim removed 6 bases at V and 4 bases at J, leaving 7 bases unmatched. Germline assignment: CDR1 MNHEY and CDR2 SVGAGI. This CDR3 has 14 amino acids.

The chain's CDR3 is CASSVRDADSPLHF. For the CDR3, the DNA is TGCGCCAGCAGTGTACGGGATGCGGATTCACCCCTCCACTTT. The genes are TRBV10-2 and TRBJ1-6; D is uncertain. Germline V gives CDR1 WSHSY, CDR2 SAAADI. This CDR3 contains 14 residues. Trimming removed 4 bases at V and 8 bases at J, with 12 bases between.

The chain recombines TRBV25-1 with TRBJ2-3; 15 nucleotides align to TRBD2. Germline V CDR1 and CDR2: MGHDK, SYGVNS. V lost 2 bases, J lost 3 bases, and 3 bases stayed unmatched. The CDR3 has 17 residues. CDR3 DNA: TGTGCCAGCAGTGAAGGGACTAGCGGGAGGAGGACAGATACGCAGTATTTT. Its translation: CASSEGTSGRRTDTQYF.

The rearrangement joins TRBV18 to TRBJ2-6; TRBD1 matches at 8 bases. Germline CDR1 KGHSH, CDR2 LQKENI. The CDR3 runs 18 residues. V lost 5 bases to trimming and J lost 0 bases; unmatched junction nucleotides: 9. CDR3 nucleotides: TGTGCCAGCTCAGGGGCAGGACAGGGACCCTCTGGGGCCAACGTCCTGACTTTC. The encoded protein is CASSGAGQGPSGANVLTF.

In DNA form, the CDR3 reads TGTGCCAGCAGCTCCGGACAGGGGACCAACATTCAGTACTTC. Residues: CASSSGQGTNIQYF. The rearrangement joins TRBV9 to TRBJ2-4; 9 bases match TRBD1. The germline V gene encodes CDR1 SGDLS and CDR2 YYNGEE. V was clipped by 4 bases and J by 7 bases; unmatched bases: 6. The CDR3 spans 14 residues. The variable domain in full, with the rest retrieved from reference TRBV9 and TRBJ2-4, is DSGVTQTPKHLITATGQRVTLRCSPRSGDLSVYWYQQSLDQGLQFLIQYYNGEERAKGNILERFSAQQFPDLHSELNLSSLELGDSALYFCASSSGQGTNIQYFGAGTRLSVL.

In DNA form, the CDR3 reads TGTGCCAGCCGAAGGACTAGCGGGAGTACAGATACGCAGTATTTT. It yields the protein CASRRTSGSTDTQYF. The rearrangement joins TRBV6-5 to TRBJ2-3; 13 nucleotides align to TRBD2. Germline CDR1 reads MNHEY; CDR2 reads SVGAGI. The junction had 5 bases not matched to a gene; V was cut back by 8 bases and J by 3 bases. The CDR3 has 15 amino acids.

The V and J genes are TRBV7-9 and TRBJ2-5; D not certain. Germline V gives CDR1 SEHNR, CDR2 FQNEAQ (reference sequence). The CDR3 loop spans 12 amino acids. With 7 bases removed from V and 5 bases from J, the gap between germline ends came to 11 bases. Written as DNA, the CDR3 is TGTGCCAGCACCAACGGTGGTGAGACCCAGTACTTC. Protein product: CASTNGGETQYF.

This chain connects TRBV6-5 to TRBJ2-1, with 8 bases identical to TRBD2. V dropped 0 bases and J dropped 3; count of bases not matched to a gene: 4. The CDR3 has 16 amino acids. The germline V gene encodes CDR1 MNHEY and CDR2 SVGAGI. The CDR3 region is CASSYSRGLGYNEQFF. CDR3 in DNA: TGTGCCAGCAGTTACTCGAGGGGACTAGGCTACAATGAGCAGTTCTTC.